This TCR beta chain was sequenced during a study of blood T cell repertoires in COVID-19. Study background: Material from acute and convalescent COVID-19 was sourced from the United States, Italy and Spain. PBMCs, B-cell-depleted T cells, or T cells were the source of the cDNA or gDNA that made up the material.

There are 18 residues in the CDR3. V shed 7 bases and J shed 4 bases, with 26 bases lying between them. Germline V gene sequence: CDR1 LNHNV, CDR2 YYDKDF (reference sequence). Authors' data handling: Nucleated cell counts were estimated from reference gene primer amplification. The repertoire was sequenced with immunoSEQ multiplex PCR; TCRdb's copy has only in-frame clones and lacks some. The V and J calls and clone size are taken from that table; D and trimming were inferred from the DNA. This table holds under 250,000 clones, 83% found once. The source of this sequence is a human donor in a cohort sampled during active COVID-19. Sequencing used peripheral blood. The chain links TRBV15 to TRBJ1-3, with D possibly being TRBD1 (5 bases). CDR3 nucleotide sequence: TGTGCCACCAACCGGGGGTGGCAAGACGGACCCTCCGGAAACACCATATATTTT. As protein: CATNRGWQDGPSGNTIYF. The full variable domain, in which reference TRBV15 and TRBJ1-3 provide the parts outside the CDR3, is DAMVIQNPRYQVTQFGKPVTLSCSQTLNHNVMYWYQQKSSQAPKLLFHYYDKDFNNEADTPDNFQSRRPNTSFCFLDIRSPGLGDTAMYLCATNRGWQDGPSGNTIYFGEGSWLTVV.